These 19 T cell receptor beta chains were all obtained from the same sample, sequenced in a study of identical twins. Via MiXCR, TCRdb re-called the 5' RACE reads, giving one row per CDR3 protein. The profile shows roughly 720,000 distinct CDR3 sequences, 15% to 20% of them singletons. The sample was also reused in another study, on T cells expressing NK-cell markers.

Sequencing was carried out using PBMCs. The source of these receptors is a woman aged 18-29 years in good health.

This clonotype was seen many times. This chain uses TRBV12-3 or TRBV12-4 with TRBJ2-1, with 8 bases identical to TRBD2. The CDR3 runs 14 residues. The junction had 8 bases not matched to a gene; V was cut back by 5 bases and J by 8 bases. The CDR3 nucleotides are TGTGCCAGCAGTCTGGGGACTAGATATCATGAGCAGTTCTTC. It specifies CASSLGTRYHEQFF.

The chain recombines TRBV21-1 with TRBJ1-1; TRBD1, as called in the table, went unchecked against the DNA. TRBV21-1 is noted as a pseudogene. CDR3 length: 14 residues. For the CDR3, the DNA is TGTGCCAGCAGCAAAGGGAAGGGGCGCGGTGAAGCTTTCTTT. This codes for CASSKGKGRGEAFF.

The chain links TRBV9 to TRBJ2-1; tentatively, D is TRBD2 (6 bases). CDR3 length equals 15 residues. The V and J ends lost 4 bases and 4 bases respectively, with 15 bases between them. Looked up from germline, CDR1 is SGDLS and CDR2 is YYNGEE. The CDR3 region has the DNA TGTGCCAGCAGCCTCGAACTAGCCAAATACAATGAGCAGTTCTTC. Amino acid sequence: CASSLELAKYNEQFF.

This chain connects TRBV27 to TRBJ2-5; 8 positions match TRBD2. Germline V gives CDR1 MNHEY, CDR2 SMNVEV (reference sequence). The trim removed 2 bases at V and 1 base at J, leaving 3 bases unmatched. The CDR3 covers 15 residues. CDR3 DNA: TGTGCCAGCAGTTTACGGGGGGGCCGCCAAGAGACCCAGTACTTC. This translates into CASSLRGGRQETQYF.

The V and J genes are TRBV3-1 and TRBJ2-1; 12 nucleotides match TRBD2. CDR3 length: 16 residues. The V gene's germline CDR1 is LGHDT and CDR2 YNNKEL (reference sequence). After removal of 2 bases from V and 8 bases from J, the junction contained 7 bases not matched to a gene. The CDR3 DNA reads TGTGCCAGCAGCCAAAGGCTAGCGGGGGGGATGGATGAGCAGTTCTTC. Translation gives CASSQRLAGGMDEQFF.

The chain joins TRBV12-3 or TRBV12-4 to TRBJ2-1; 12 bases align to TRBD2. The CDR3 is 17 residues long. Trimming at V came to 3 bases and at J to 0 bases, leaving 3 bases not matched to a gene. CDR3 nucleotide sequence: TGTGCCAGCAGTTTCCTAGCGGGAGGGCTCTCCTACAATGAGCAGTTCTTC. It encodes CASSFLAGGLSYNEQFF.

The chain joins TRBV15 to TRBJ2-7, with 7 bases lining up with TRBD1. The CDR3 is 14 amino acids. The V and J ends lost 1 base and 6 bases, in that order; junction bases with no gene match: 6. Germline V gene data show CDR1 as LNHNV and CDR2 as YYDKDF (reference sequence). The DNA for the CDR3 is TGTGCCACCAGCAGAGTGACAGGGTCTCCCGAGCAGTACTTC. Its translation: CATSRVTGSPEQYF.

A remark on this clonotype: Germline and junction disagree at one end, which may indicate a read error. The rearrangement uses TRBV7-6 and TRBJ2-3; 12 bases align to TRBD1. Germline V gene sequence: CDR1 SGHVS, CDR2 FNYEAQ. This CDR3 has 17 amino acids. The CDR3 region is CASSERAGTGGTDTQYF. The CDR3, as DNA: TGTGCCAGCAGCGAGAGAGCCGGGACAGGGGGCACGGATACGCAGTATTTT.

This chain connects TRBV20-1 to TRBJ2-1, with TRBD1 identical over 10 bases. CDR1 and CDR2 from the germline V gene are DFQATT and SNEGSKA (reference sequence). With 5 bases clipped from V and 8 bases from J, the junction kept 6 bases outside the gene matches. CDR3 length equals 13 residues. CDR3: CSAPSGTGDEQFF. In DNA, the CDR3 is TGCAGTGCTCCTTCCGGGACAGGGGATGAGCAGTTCTTC.

This clonotype was seen only a few times. The V call is TRBV5-1, the J call TRBJ2-1; D may be TRBD1 or TRBD2 (5 bases each). V lost 0 bases and J 10 bases, leaving 11 bases between the germline ends. The CDR3 contains 13 residues. Germline V CDR1 and CDR2: SGHRS, YFSETQ. Here the CDR3 DNA reads TGCGCCAGCAGCTTGGCCGGGGCGTGGGAGCAGTTCTTC. Translation gives CASSLAGAWEQFF.

This clonotype was counted only a few times. The V and J genes are TRBV15 and TRBJ2-5; TRBD2 matches at 8 bases. With V trimmed by 2 bases and J by 5 bases, 10 bases remained unmatched. From germline, CDR1 is LNHNV and CDR2 YYDKDF (reference sequence). CDR3 length equals 16 residues. CDR3 coding DNA: TGTGCCACCAGCAGACCGCCCGGGACTAGTGGGGAGACCCAGTACTTC. Amino acid sequence: CATSRPPGTSGETQYF.

This clonotype has more than one count but fewer than ten. The CDR3 sequence is CASSQARRGGGDTQYF. As DNA, the CDR3 is TGTGCCAGCAGCCAAGCACGGCGGGGAGGAGGAGATACGCAGTATTTT. The J gene is TRBJ2-3, the V gene TRBV4-2; D possibly corresponds to TRBD2 (6 bases). Trimming pared 1 base from V and 5 bases from J, leaving 16 bases between. Germline CDR1 LGHNA, CDR2 YNFKEQ. This CDR3 has 16 amino acids.

This clonotype was seen more than once but under ten times. The V and J genes are TRBV2 and TRBJ2-1; D gene ambiguous. Trimming removed 0 bases from V and 13 bases from J, with 13 bases in between. The germline CDR1 and CDR2 sequences are SNHLY and FYNNEI. The CDR3 runs to 13 residues. CDR3 region: CASSEAPFYTQFF. CDR3 coding DNA: TGTGCCAGCAGTGAAGCGCCCTTCTATACCCAGTTCTTC.

V gene TRBV5-5 combines with J gene TRBJ2-5, with 7 bases identical to TRBD2. This CDR3 region has 13 residues. Germline V gene lookup returns CDR1 SGHKS and CDR2 YYEKEE (reference sequence). V lost 4 bases and J lost 5; bases outside the gene matches: 5. CDR3 sequence reads: CASSRSLAETQYF. CDR3 nucleotides: TGTGCCAGCAGCCGGTCACTAGCGGAGACCCAGTACTTC.

The chain links TRBV20-1 to TRBJ1-2, with 9 bases lining up with TRBD1. This CDR3 region has 13 residues. CDR1 is DFQATT and CDR2 is SNEGSKA in the germline V gene (reference sequence). With V trimmed by 3 bases and J by 6 bases, 5 bases remained unmatched. CDR3 in amino acids: CSASGTGYDGYTF. In nucleotides, the CDR3 is TGCAGTGCTAGCGGGACAGGGTACGATGGCTACACCTTC.

V is TRBV4-2 and J is TRBJ2-7; 7 bases are a match to TRBD1. The CDR3 extends over 16 amino acids. CDR1 and CDR2 (germline): LGHNA, YNFKEQ. V was clipped by 0 bases and J by 0 bases; unmatched bases: 5. The CDR3 sequence: CASSQEGTASSYEQYF. The CDR3 nucleotides read TGTGCCAGCAGCCAAGAAGGGACAGCTAGCTCCTACGAGCAGTACTTC.

This clonotype has just a few counts. The chain employs TRBV12-3 or TRBV12-4 and TRBJ2-2, with D possibly matching TRBD1 (6 bases). V was pared by 3 bases and J by 5 bases, with 13 bases between. The CDR3 length is 15 residues. The CDR3 nucleotides read TGTGCCAGCAGTTTTAGGGCAGGGGTAACCGGGGAGCTGTTTTTT. This translates into CASSFRAGVTGELFF.

The rearrangement uses TRBV12-3 or TRBV12-4 and TRBJ2-2; 8 nucleotides line up with TRBD1. V dropped 7 bases and J dropped 3; count of bases not matched to a gene: 4. This CDR3 has 14 amino acids. For the CDR3, the DNA is TGTGCCAGCACCAGGACAGGGCACACCGGGGAGCTGTTTTTT. This sequence encodes CASTRTGHTGELFF.

This clonotype has only a few counts. The rearrangement joins TRBV6-1 to TRBJ2-7; TRBD2 matches at 10 bases. The CDR3 loop spans 13 amino acids. V shed 6 bases and J 13 bases; nucleotides not matched to a gene: 12. The germline CDR1 and CDR2 sequences are MNHNS and SASEGT. In DNA, the CDR3 is TGTGCCAGCAGGCAGCGGGAGGGCCTTTCGGAATACTTC. This translates into CASRQREGLSEYF.